This T cell receptor (beta chain) originates from a study of regulatory T cells in long-lasting Graves disease. Combining iRepertoire HTBI primers with Arm-PCR of CDR3 regions, the authors built TCR beta libraries. TCRdb called the multiplex PCR reads again in MiXCR, with one record for every CDR3 protein. The repertoire holds about 360,000 distinct CDR3 sequences, around 15% seen once, with roughly a fifth in the top ten. This clonotype has ten or more counts. Time point of the sample: newly diagnosed GD, antithyroid drugs for less than 3 months. Isolated PBMC RNA provided the starting material for the TCR library. The sample was also linked to a second study, of T cells in Graves' hyperthyroidism and ophthalmopathy.

The clonotype comes from a young woman with Graves disease. The input for sequencing was peripheral blood mononuclear cells (PBMCs), taken at new diagnosis, from a patient treated with antithyroid drugs.

Here the CDR3 DNA reads TGCAGTGCTAGCATGCGGGATTCACCCCTCCACTTT. Protein: CSASMRDSPLHF. This rearrangement joins TRBV20-1 to TRBJ1-6; D is unclear. The CDR3 loop spans 12 amino acids. V lost 3 bases, J lost 8 bases, and 8 bases lay in between. The germline CDR1 and CDR2 sequences are DFQATT and SNEGSKA (reference sequence).